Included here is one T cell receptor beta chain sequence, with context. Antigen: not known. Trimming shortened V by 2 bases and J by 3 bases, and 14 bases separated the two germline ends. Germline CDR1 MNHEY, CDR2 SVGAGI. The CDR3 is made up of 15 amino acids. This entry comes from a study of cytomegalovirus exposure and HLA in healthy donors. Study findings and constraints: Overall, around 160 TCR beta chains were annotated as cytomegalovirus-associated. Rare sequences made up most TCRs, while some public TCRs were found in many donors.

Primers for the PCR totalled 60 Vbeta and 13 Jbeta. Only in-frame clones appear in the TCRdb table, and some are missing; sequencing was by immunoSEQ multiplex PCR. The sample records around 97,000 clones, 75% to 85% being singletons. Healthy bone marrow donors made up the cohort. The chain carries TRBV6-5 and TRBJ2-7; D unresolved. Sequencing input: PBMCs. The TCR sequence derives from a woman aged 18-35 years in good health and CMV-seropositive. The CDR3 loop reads CASSYAGWSLYEQYF. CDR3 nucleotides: TGTGCCAGCAGTTACGCTGGGTGGAGTCTCTACGAGCAGTACTTC.